The 11 T cell receptor beta chains given below trace back to one sample, sequenced in a study of shared clonotypes between healthy human individuals. Profiling relied on immunoSEQ multiplex PCR, and the TCRdb table lists in-frame clones only, not all of them. The sample includes over 2,000,000 clones, around 93% of them seen just once. Terminally differentiated effector memory CD45RA+ cells were excluded from the naive CD8 cells, which were CD45RO-negative and positively selected for CCR7. The material sequenced was naive CD8+ T cells from PBMCs. Receptors originate from a man between 18 and 29 years old in good health. Some clones in this sample may be carry-over from other donors' samples.

The V and J genes are TRBV4-1 and TRBJ1-6; the D is unclear. V was trimmed by 0 bases and J by 10 bases, leaving 7 bases between them. Germline CDR1 and CDR2: MGHRA and YSYEKL. CDR3 length: 13 residues. In nucleotides, the CDR3 is TGCGCCAGCAGCCAAGATTTGGACTCACCCCTCCACTTT. It is translated as CASSQDLDSPLHF.

V and J are TRBV6-1 and TRBJ1-2; possibly TRBD1 for D (5 bases). Germline CDR1 is MNHNS and CDR2 is SASEGT. This CDR3 has 13 amino acids. Trimming took 4 bases from V and 2 from J, leaving 8 bases between them. The CDR3: CASSAGRNYGYTF. The CDR3 DNA follows: TGTGCCAGCAGTGCAGGGCGGAACTATGGCTACACCTTC.

The chain carries TRBV13 and TRBJ1-5; unclear D gene. The CDR3 runs 12 residues. Germline-derived CDR1 and CDR2 are PRHDT and FYEKMQ (reference sequence). The ends were cut back, 5 bases at V and 5 bases at J, with 7 bases in the middle. Here the CDR3 reads CASSQRDQPQHF. Here the CDR3 DNA reads TGTGCCAGCAGCCAAAGGGATCAGCCCCAGCATTTT.

The chain uses TRBV5-1 and TRBJ1-1; 8 positions match TRBD1. CDR1 is SGHRS, CDR2 YFSETQ, per germline. V gave up 4 bases and J gave up 4 bases; unmatched junction bases: 9. CDR3 length equals 15 residues. CDR3 sequence: CASSHDRGVGTEAFF. The CDR3 coding sequence is TGCGCCAGCAGCCATGACAGGGGAGTAGGCACTGAAGCTTTCTTT.

The V call is TRBV7-2, the J call TRBJ1-5; D unclear. The germline V and J ends were trimmed by 5 bases and 2 bases, with 13 bases remaining between them. The CDR3 totals 15 residues. Germline CDR1 is SGHTA and CDR2 is FQGNSA. CDR3 residues: CASSGGPAGNQPQHF. CDR3 nucleotides: TGTGCCAGCAGCGGAGGACCTGCGGGCAATCAGCCCCAGCATTTT.

The CDR3 region is CASSVETAFNYGYTF. In DNA, the CDR3 is TGTGCCAGCAGCGTAGAAACAGCCTTTAACTATGGCTACACCTTC. The V gene is TRBV9, the J gene TRBJ1-2; D uncertain. V gave up 0 bases and J gave up 1 base, with 10 bases separating them. The CDR3 consists of 15 residues. Germline CDR1 and CDR2: SGDLS and YYNGEE. The whole variable domain, filled in from reference TRBV9 and TRBJ1-2, reads DSGVTQTPKHLITATGQRVTLRCSPRSGDLSVYWYQQSLDQGLQFLIQYYNGEERAKGNILERFSAQQFPDLHSELNLSSLELGDSALYFCASSVETAFNYGYTFGSGTRLTVV.

This sequence joins TRBV7-6 and TRBJ2-4; 7 positions agree with TRBD1. Germline CDR1 reads SGHVS; CDR2 reads FNYEAQ. V trimming: 2 bases; J trimming: 4 bases; junction bases outside the gene matches: 8. The CDR3 runs 16 residues. The CDR3 DNA follows: TGTGCCAGCAGCTTATACTCCGGGACAGCTAAAAACATTCAGTACTTC. It encodes CASSLYSGTAKNIQYF.

This clone was picked up one time. V usage is TRBV18 and J usage is TRBJ1-1, with a tentative D call TRBD1 (5 bases). CDR3 length: 14 amino acids. From germline, CDR1 is KGHSH and CDR2 LQKENI. Between the trimmed V and J ends, which lost 3 bases and 1 base, there was a span of 9 bases. CDR3 sequence (DNA): TGTGCCAGCTCACCGGGGGGAGGGAACACTGAAGCTTTCTTT. As protein: CASSPGGGNTEAFF. The whole variable domain, remainder taken from reference TRBV18 and TRBJ1-1, is NAGVMQNPRHLVRRRGQEARLRCSPMKGHSHVYWYRQLPEEGLKFMVYLQKENIIDESGMPKERFSAEFPKEGPSILRIQQVVRGDSAAYFCASSPGGGNTEAFFGQGTRLTVV.

The chain uses TRBV27 and TRBJ2-1; no definite D call. The CDR3 sequence is 15 residues long. Germline CDR1 MNHEY, CDR2 SMNVEV (reference sequence). The V end lost 4 bases, the J end lost 8 bases, and 18 bases lay between the germline ends. CDR3 sequence reads: CASSSGPAPKDEQFF. The CDR3 DNA is TGTGCCAGCAGTTCCGGACCAGCTCCCAAGGATGAGCAGTTCTTC.

This chain's CDR3 is CASASGTSGFNEQYF. In nucleotides, the CDR3 is TGTGCCAGCGCGTCCGGGACTAGCGGGTTCAACGAGCAGTACTTC. V and J are TRBV27 and TRBJ2-7, with 12 bases that match TRBD2. This CDR3 has 15 residues. Unmatched junction bases numbered 10, after V lost 8 bases and J lost 5 bases. Germline V gene sequence: CDR1 MNHEY, CDR2 SMNVEV (reference sequence).

The chain combines TRBV7-9 with TRBJ2-1, with 9 bases identical to TRBD2. V lost 5 bases, J lost 0 bases, and 5 bases stayed unmatched. The CDR3 is made up of 16 amino acids. In germline, CDR1 is SEHNR, CDR2 FQNEAQ (reference sequence). The CDR3 protein is CASSRTSESSYNEQFF. In DNA form, the CDR3 reads TGTGCCAGCAGCCGGACTAGCGAGAGCTCCTACAATGAGCAGTTCTTC. The whole variable domain, filled in from reference TRBV7-9 and TRBJ2-1, reads DTGVSQNPRHKITKRGQNVTFRCDPISEHNRLYWYRQTLGQGPEFLTYFQNEAQLEKSRLLSDRFSAERPKGSFSTLEIQRTEQGDSAMYLCASSRTSESSYNEQFFGPGTRLTVL.